A single T cell receptor (beta chain) is shown here with its context. The data derive from a study of identical twins. cDNA carried unique molecular identifiers, and a universal primer site was added by template switching. TCRdb recomputed calls from the 5' RACE reads with MiXCR, one row per CDR3 protein. The profile shows 700,000 or so distinct CDR3 sequences, 8.6% of them singletons. The germline CDR1 and CDR2 sequences are SGHTA and FQGNSA. V dropped 2 bases and J dropped 6 bases, with 8 bases sitting between them. This CDR3 is built from 13 residues. These data also formed part of another study, on yellow fever vaccine responses in identical twins.

The chain combines TRBV7-2 with TRBJ1-5; D call uncertain. This TCR derives from a woman between 18 and 29 years old in good health. What was sequenced was PBMCs. The CDR3 bases are TGTGCCAGCAGCTTAACCCTCGTTCAGCCCCAGCATTTT. Residues: CASSLTLVQPQHF.